Listed below are T cell receptor beta chains from one sample, sequenced in a study of blood T cell repertoires in COVID-19. Measured with immunoSEQ multiplex PCR; TCRdb has only the in-frame clones, and not every one. Seen here are 200,000 to 250,000 clones, 84% observed once, and the top ten hold 6.8%. Sequencing used PBMCs or T cells enriched from blood (not recorded which). Receptor source: a woman aged 40 to 50 who had recovered from COVID-19. The CDR3 runs from the conserved cysteine through the conserved F or W. A D gene is named only where the DNA matches it firmly. Some rows mark clone size as missing; the rest say once, few, many or name a class of expanded clone.

clone size	V gene	J gene	D gene	CDR3 protein	CDR3 DNA
few	TRBV6-5	TRBJ1-6	TRBD1	CASRPGGNNSPLHF	TGTGCCAGCAGACCAGGGGGCAATAATTCACCCCTCCACTTT
-	TRBV6-6	TRBJ2-5	TRBD2	CASRPPGTSGSEAQYF	TGTGCCAGCAGGCCACCCGGGACTAGCGGCAGTGAGGCCCAGTACTTC
-	TRBV11-2	TRBJ2-2	-	CASSLSAAGELFF	TGTGCCAGCAGCTTGAGTGCGGCCGGGGAGCTGTTTTTT
-	TRBV30	TRBJ2-1	-	CAWSVPADYYNEQFF	TGTGCCTGGAGTGTACCGGCGGACTATTACAATGAGCAGTTCTTC
few	TRBV11-3	TRBJ2-5	-	CASSLESGAWLETQYF	TGTGCCAGCAGCTTAGAATCGGGAGCGTGGCTGGAGACCCAGTACTTC
-	TRBV20-1	TRBJ1-1	-	CSATRAFF	TGCAGTGCTACCAGAGCTTTCTTT
-	TRBV5-5	TRBJ2-3	TRBD1	CASSPRTGTYTDTQYF	TGTGCCAGCAGCCCTAGGACAGGGACTTACACAGATACGCAGTATTTT
-	TRBV23-1	TRBJ1-3	TRBD1	CASSQSGTGGNTIYF	TGCGCCAGCAGTCAATCGGGGACAGGGGGAAACACCATATATTTT
-	TRBV9	TRBJ2-1	TRBD2	CASSTGTTYNEQFF	TGTGCCAGCAGCACCGGGACTACGTACAATGAGCAGTTCTTC
-	TRBV3-1/TRBV3-2	TRBJ1-1	-	CASSHPTDTQGGPEAFF	TGTGCCAGCAGCCATCCGACGGACACACAAGGGGGACCTGAAGCTTTCTTT
few	TRBV30	TRBJ2-3	-	CAWSGGQRVTDTQYF	TGTGCCTGGAGTGGGGGCCAGCGGGTGACAGATACGCAGTATTTT
-	TRBV7-3	TRBJ2-3	-	CASSSQGIADTQYF	TGTGCCAGCAGCTCACAGGGAATTGCAGATACGCAGTATTTT
once	TRBV6-2/TRBV6-3	TRBJ2-1	-	CASSYTDLAYNEQFF	TGTGCCAGCAGTTACACCGATCTAGCATACAATGAGCAGTTCTTC
-	TRBV7-9	TRBJ1-1	-	CASSTPGTGDTEAFF	TGTGCCAGCAGCACCCCCGGGACTGGGGACACTGAAGCTTTCTTT
-	TRBV29-1	TRBJ2-7	-	CSVGAGRYEQYF	TGCAGCGTTGGGGCAGGGAGGTACGAGCAGTACTTC
-	TRBV5-6	TRBJ2-2	TRBD2	CASSWDLGGKNTGELFF	TGTGCCAGCAGCTGGGACCTGGGAGGGAAGAACACCGGGGAGCTGTTTTTT
-	TRBV19	TRBJ2-2	TRBD2	CASSIRAAGVLTGELFF	TGTGCCAGTAGTATTAGAGCGGCGGGAGTTCTCACCGGGGAGCTGTTTTTT
-	TRBV7-9	TRBJ1-1	TRBD1	CASSPGQGDTEAFF	TGTGCCAGCAGCCCGGGACAGGGGGACACTGAAGCTTTCTTT
-	TRBV5-1	TRBJ2-1	TRBD2	CASSFASGGVNYNEQFF	TGCGCCAGCAGCTTCGCTAGCGGGGGGGTTAACTACAATGAGCAGTTCTTC